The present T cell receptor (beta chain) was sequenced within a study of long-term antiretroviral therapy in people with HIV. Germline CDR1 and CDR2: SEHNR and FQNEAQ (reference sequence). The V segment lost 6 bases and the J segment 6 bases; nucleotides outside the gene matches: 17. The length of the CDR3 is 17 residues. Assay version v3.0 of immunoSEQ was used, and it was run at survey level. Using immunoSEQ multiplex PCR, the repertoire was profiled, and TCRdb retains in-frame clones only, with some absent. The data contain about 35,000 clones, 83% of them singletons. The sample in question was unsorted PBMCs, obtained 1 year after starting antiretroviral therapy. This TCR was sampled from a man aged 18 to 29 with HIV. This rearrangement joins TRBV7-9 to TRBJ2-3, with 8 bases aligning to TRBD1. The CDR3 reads CASSSSKGRGPLDTQYF. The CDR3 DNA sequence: TGTGCCAGCAGTTCTTCAAAGGGCAGGGGGCCGCTGGATACGCAGTATTTT.